This TCR beta chain was retrieved from a study of blood T cells in healthy people across ages. The sample holds many counts of this clonotype. Its matching antigen is unknown. Germline V CDR1 and CDR2: LGHNA, YSLEER. The V gene lost 1 base and the J gene lost 6 bases, with 13 bases spanning the gap. The CDR3 covers 14 residues. Study outcomes and limitations: The unknown donor CMV status may have confounded expanded clonotype changes. Donors of long life had a larger count of naive CD4+ cells and greater diversity than aged donors.

Sample donors were healthy Caucasian individuals that came from Russia, aged 6 to 90. Through a sample-barcoded 5' primer and a J-beta primer mix, a second PCR was run for roughly 7 to 12 cycles. TCRdb re-called the 5' RACE reads through MiXCR, storing one row per CDR3 protein. The data hold about 1.7 million distinct CDR3 sequences, with about 28% observed a single time. The receptor comes from a woman in her thirties in good health. The source material was blood. The rearrangement uses TRBV4-3 and TRBJ2-7, with D uncertain. The CDR3 nucleotides read TGCGCCAGCAGCCAAGGGATAGAACAAGCCGAGCAGTACTTC. This gives the protein CASSQGIEQAEQYF.